This TCR beta chain was recovered during a study of shared clonotypes between healthy human individuals. Study-wide results and caveats: Generally, estimated richness proved larger in naive subsets than it did in memory subsets. Naive CD4 clonotypes were shared across several donors at roughly 5.5%.

On this clone itself: Its antigen is unidentified.

The repertoire was sequenced with immunoSEQ multiplex PCR; TCRdb's copy has only in-frame clones and lacks some. The table lists around 200,000 clones, about 93% of them singletons. Germline trimming cut 5 bases from V and 5 bases from J; bases unmatched to any gene: 8. This CDR3 comprises 16 residues. Germline-derived CDR1 and CDR2 are MDHEN and SYDVKM. The sample taken for sequencing was naive CD4+ T cells sorted from blood. Subset denoted: CD45RA+ positively selected. V usage is TRBV28 and J usage is TRBJ2-7; 14 bases map to TRBD2. The clonotype was recovered from a woman in her 30s in good health. The CDR3 DNA reads as TGTGCCAGCAGTCCAGGGACTAGCGGGAGTAACGACGAGCAGTACTTC. Its translation: CASSPGTSGSNDEQYF.